Sequencing of this T cell receptor (beta chain) was carried out in a study of radiotherapy plus CTLA-4 blockade in lung cancer. As for the study in general: With roughly 28% of patients having disease control, objective responses were seen in roughly 18%. Study findings and constraints: Reports state that early shifts in blood T cell clones, with interferon-beta, best predicted response. There was expansion of tumor-derived TCR clones in blood after radiotherapy plus ipilimumab.

CDR3 length: 15 residues. V lost 5 bases, J lost 7 bases, and 9 bases stayed unmatched. CDR1 is SGHTA and CDR2 is FQGNSA in the germline V gene. The study gave focal radiation plus ipilimumab CTLA-4 blockade to patients with chemo-refractory metastatic non-small-cell lung cancer. With regard to this clone: What it binds is unknown.

The protocol was immunoSEQ multiplex PCR, while the TCRdb copy is restricted to in-frame clones and leaves out a portion. The data show around 95,000 clones, with about four fifths seen just once and around 0.9% held by the top ten. The material was peripheral blood, obtained from a patient treated with radiotherapy plus ipilimumab. This clonotype originated in a human donor with non-small cell lung cancer who had stable disease on radiotherapy plus ipilimumab. The chain combines TRBV7-2 with TRBJ2-7, with 12 bases matching TRBD2. In DNA form, the CDR3 reads TGTGCCAGCAGCGTGACTAGCGGGAGAACGGGAGAGCAGTACTTC. Residues: CASSVTSGRTGEQYF.